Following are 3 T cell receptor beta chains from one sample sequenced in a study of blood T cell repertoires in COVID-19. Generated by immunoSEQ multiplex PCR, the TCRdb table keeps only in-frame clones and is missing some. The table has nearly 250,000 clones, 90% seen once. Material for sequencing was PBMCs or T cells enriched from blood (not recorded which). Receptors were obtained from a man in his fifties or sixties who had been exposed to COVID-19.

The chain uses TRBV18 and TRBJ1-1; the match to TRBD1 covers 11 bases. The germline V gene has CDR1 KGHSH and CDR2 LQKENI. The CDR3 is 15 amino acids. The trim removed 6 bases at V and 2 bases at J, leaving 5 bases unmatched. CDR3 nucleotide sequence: TGTGCCAGCTCCCAAGGACAGGGGGCAAACACTGAAGCTTTCTTT. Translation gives CASSQGQGANTEAFF.

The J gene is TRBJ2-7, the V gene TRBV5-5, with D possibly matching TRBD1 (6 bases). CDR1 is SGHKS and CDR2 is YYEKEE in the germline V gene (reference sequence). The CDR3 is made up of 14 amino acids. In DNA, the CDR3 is TGTGCCAGCAGCTTGTCCCCCGGGACAAGGCCGGTCGAGGTC. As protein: CASSLSPGTRPVEV.

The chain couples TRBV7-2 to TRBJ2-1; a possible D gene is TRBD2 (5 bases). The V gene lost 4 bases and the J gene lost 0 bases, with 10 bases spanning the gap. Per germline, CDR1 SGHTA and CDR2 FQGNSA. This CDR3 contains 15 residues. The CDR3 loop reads CASSSDGSSYNEQFF. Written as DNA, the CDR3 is TGTGCCAGCAGCTCAGATGGGAGCTCCTACAATGAGCAGTTCTTC.